This T cell receptor beta chain was sequenced during a study of blood T cell repertoires in COVID-19. Study in general: COVID-19 samples, acute and convalescent, were from the United States, Italy and Spain. Nucleic acid was either cDNA or gDNA, and it came from T cells, B-cell-depleted T cells, or PBMCs.

Study processing details: By means of reference gene primer amplification, nucleated cell counts were estimated. The repertoire was sequenced with immunoSEQ multiplex PCR; TCRdb's copy has only in-frame clones and lacks some. That table gives V, J and clone size, and the DNA gave D and trimming. The data show approximately 64,000 clones, with nearly 90% seen just once and roughly 3.9% held by the top ten. Germline V gene sequence: CDR1 SGHRS, CDR2 YFSETQ. V shed 3 bases and J 2 bases; nucleotides not matched to a gene: 3. The CDR3 is made up of 14 amino acids. Sequences were obtained from peripheral blood. This receptor was taken from a man between 65 and 80 years old with acute or convalescent COVID-19. The genes are TRBV5-1 and TRBJ2-5, with 8 bases matching TRBD1. The CDR3 coding sequence is TGCGCCAGCAGCTCAAACAGGGGGCAAGAGACCCAGTACTTC. This codes for CASSSNRGQETQYF.